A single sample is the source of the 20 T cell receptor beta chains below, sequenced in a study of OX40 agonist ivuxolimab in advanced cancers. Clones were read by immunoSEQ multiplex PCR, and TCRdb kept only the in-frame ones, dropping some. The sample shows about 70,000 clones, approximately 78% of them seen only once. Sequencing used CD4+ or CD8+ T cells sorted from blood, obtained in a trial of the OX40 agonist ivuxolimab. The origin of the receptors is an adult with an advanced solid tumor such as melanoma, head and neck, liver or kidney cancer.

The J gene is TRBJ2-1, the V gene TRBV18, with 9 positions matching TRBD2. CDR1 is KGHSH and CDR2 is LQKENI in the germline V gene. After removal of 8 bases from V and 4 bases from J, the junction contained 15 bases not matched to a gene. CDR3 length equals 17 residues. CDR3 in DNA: TGTGCCAGCACAGGCGGGCTGACTAGCGGTAATTACAATGAGCAGTTCTTC. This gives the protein CASTGGLTSGNYNEQFF.

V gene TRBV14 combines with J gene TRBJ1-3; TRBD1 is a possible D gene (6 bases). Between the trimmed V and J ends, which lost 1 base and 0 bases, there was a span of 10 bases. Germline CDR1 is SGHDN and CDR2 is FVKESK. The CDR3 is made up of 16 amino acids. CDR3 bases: TGTGCCAGCAGCCAAGTGCGGGGACACTCTGGAAACACCATATATTTT. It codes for CASSQVRGHSGNTIYF.

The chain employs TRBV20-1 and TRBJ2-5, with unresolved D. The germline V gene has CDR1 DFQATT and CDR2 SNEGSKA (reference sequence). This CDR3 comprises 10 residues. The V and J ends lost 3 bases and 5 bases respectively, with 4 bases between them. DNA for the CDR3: TGCAGTGCTAGTTTCGAGACCCAGTACTTC. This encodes CSASFETQYF.

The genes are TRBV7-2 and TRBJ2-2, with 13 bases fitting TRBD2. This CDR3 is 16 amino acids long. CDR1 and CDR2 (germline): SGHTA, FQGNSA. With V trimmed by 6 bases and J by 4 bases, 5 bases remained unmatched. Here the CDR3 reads CASSGGLAGFTGELFF. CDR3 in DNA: TGTGCCAGCAGTGGGGGACTAGCGGGATTCACCGGGGAGCTGTTTTTT. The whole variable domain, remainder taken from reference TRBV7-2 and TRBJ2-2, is GAGVSQSPSNKVTEKGKDVELRCDPISGHTALYWYRQSLGQGLEFLIYFQGNSAPDKSGLPSDRFSAERTGGSVSTLTIQRTQQEDSAVYLCASSGGLAGFTGELFFGEGSRLTVL.

In nucleotides, the CDR3 is TGCGCCAGCAGCCAAGCGGGTCAGTACGAGCAGTACTTC. Encoded protein: CASSQAGQYEQYF. V gene TRBV4-1 combines with J gene TRBJ2-7; D ambiguous. This CDR3 spans 13 amino acids. The germline V gene encodes CDR1 MGHRA and CDR2 YSYEKL. V lost 1 base to trimming and J lost 4 bases, with 8 bases between them.

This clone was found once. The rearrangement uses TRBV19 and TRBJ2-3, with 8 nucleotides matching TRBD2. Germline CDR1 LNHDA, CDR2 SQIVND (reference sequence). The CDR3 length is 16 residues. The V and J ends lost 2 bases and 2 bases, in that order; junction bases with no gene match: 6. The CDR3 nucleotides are TGTGCCAGTAGTATATGGCGGGGGGACCTCACAGATACGCAGTATTTT. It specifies CASSIWRGDLTDTQYF. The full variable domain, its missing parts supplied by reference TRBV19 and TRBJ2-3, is DGGITQSPKYLFRKEGQNVTLSCEQNLNHDAMYWYRQDPGQGLRLIYYSQIVNDFQKGDIAEGYSVSREKKESFPLTVTSAQKNPTAFYLCASSIWRGDLTDTQYFGPGTRLTVL.

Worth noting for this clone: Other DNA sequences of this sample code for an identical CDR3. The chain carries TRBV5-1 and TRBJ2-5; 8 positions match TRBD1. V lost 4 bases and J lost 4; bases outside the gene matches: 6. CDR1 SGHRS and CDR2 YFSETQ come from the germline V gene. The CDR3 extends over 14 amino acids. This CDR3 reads CASSPDRGGETQYF. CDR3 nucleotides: TGCGCCAGCAGCCCAGACAGGGGTGGAGAGACCCAGTACTTC.

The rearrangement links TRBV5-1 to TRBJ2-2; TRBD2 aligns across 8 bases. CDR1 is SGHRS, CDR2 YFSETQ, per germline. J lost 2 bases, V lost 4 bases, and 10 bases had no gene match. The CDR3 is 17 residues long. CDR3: CASSKDSSGVNTGELFF. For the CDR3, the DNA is TGCGCCAGCAGCAAGGACAGTAGCGGGGTAAACACCGGGGAGCTGTTTTTT.

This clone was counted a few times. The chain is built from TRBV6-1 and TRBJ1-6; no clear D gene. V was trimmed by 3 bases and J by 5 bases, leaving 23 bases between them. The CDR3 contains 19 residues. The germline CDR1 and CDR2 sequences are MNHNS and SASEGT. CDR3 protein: CASSDIRRWRAADNSPLHF. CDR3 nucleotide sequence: TGTGCCAGCAGTGATATCAGGAGGTGGAGGGCTGCGGATAATTCACCCCTCCACTTT.

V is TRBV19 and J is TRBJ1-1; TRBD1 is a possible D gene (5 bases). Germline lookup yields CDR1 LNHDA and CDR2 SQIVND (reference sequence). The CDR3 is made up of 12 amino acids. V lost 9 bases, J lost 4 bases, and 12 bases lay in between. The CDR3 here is CASQRGTTEAFF. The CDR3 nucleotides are TGTGCCAGCCAAAGGGGCACCACTGAAGCTTTCTTT.

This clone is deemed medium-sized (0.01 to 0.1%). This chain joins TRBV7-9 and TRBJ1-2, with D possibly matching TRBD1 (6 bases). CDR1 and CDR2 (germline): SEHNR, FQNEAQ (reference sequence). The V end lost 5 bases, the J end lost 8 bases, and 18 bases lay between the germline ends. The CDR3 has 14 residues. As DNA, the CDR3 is TGTGCCAGCAGCACTCAACAGGGATTTCGCGGCTACACCTTC. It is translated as CASSTQQGFRGYTF.

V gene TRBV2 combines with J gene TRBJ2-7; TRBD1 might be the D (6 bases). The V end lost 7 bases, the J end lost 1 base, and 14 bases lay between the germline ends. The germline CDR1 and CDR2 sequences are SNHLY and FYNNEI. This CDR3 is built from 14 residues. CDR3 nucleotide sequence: TGTGCCAGCACTATCAGGGGTTCTTCCTACGAGCAGTACTTC. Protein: CASTIRGSSYEQYF.

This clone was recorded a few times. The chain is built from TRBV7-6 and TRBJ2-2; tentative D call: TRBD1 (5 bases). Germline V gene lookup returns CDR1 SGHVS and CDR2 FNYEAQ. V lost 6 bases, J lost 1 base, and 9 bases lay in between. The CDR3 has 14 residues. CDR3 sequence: CASRSTGNTGELFF. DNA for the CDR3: TGTGCCAGCAGGTCTACAGGGAACACCGGGGAGCTGTTTTTT.

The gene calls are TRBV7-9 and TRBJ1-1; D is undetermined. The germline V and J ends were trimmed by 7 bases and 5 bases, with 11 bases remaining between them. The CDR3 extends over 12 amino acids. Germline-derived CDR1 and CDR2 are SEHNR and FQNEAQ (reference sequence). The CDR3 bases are TGTGCCAGCAACCTCGGAGGGACTGAAGCTTTCTTT. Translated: CASNLGGTEAFF.

CDR3 residues: CASSLGAPLAGWTDTQYF. The CDR3 region has the DNA TGTGCCAGCAGCTTAGGTGCCCCCCTAGCGGGGTGGACAGATACGCAGTATTTT. The genes are TRBV11-3 and TRBJ2-3; 9 nucleotides align to TRBD2. This CDR3 region has 18 residues. Trimming removed 1 base from V and 3 bases from J; junction bases left unmatched: 11. Germline CDR1 reads SGHNT; CDR2 reads YENEEA.

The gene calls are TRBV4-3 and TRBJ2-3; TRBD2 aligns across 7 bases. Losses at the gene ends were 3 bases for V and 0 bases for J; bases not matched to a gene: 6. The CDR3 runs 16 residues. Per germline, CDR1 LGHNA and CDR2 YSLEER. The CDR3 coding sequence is TGCGCCAGCAGCCAGGGGAGGGGCGGAAGCACAGATACGCAGTATTTT. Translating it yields CASSQGRGGSTDTQYF.

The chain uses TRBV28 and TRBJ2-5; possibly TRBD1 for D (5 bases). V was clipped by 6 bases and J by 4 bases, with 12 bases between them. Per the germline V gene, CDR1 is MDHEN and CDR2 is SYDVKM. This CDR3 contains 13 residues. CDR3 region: CASRLDSGETQYF. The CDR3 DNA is TGTGCCAGCAGACTTGACAGTGGAGAGACCCAGTACTTC.

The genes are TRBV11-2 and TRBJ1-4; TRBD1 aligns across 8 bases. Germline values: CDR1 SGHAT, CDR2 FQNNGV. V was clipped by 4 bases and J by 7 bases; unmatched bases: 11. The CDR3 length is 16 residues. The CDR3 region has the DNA TGTGCCAGCAGCTCCACCACACAGGGGGATTTTGAAAAACTGTTTTTT. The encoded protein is CASSSTTQGDFEKLFF.

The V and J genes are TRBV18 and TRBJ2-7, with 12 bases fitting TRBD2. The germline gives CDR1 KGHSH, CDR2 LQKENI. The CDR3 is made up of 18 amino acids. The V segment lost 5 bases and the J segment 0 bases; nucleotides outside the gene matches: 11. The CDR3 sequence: CASSGSGTSGPYSYEQYF. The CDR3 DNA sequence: TGTGCCAGCTCAGGATCCGGGACTAGCGGGCCTTACTCCTACGAGCAGTACTTC. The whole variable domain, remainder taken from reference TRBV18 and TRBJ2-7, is NAGVMQNPRHLVRRRGQEARLRCSPMKGHSHVYWYRQLPEEGLKFMVYLQKENIIDESGMPKERFSAEFPKEGPSILRIQQVVRGDSAAYFCASSGSGTSGPYSYEQYFGPGTRLTVT.

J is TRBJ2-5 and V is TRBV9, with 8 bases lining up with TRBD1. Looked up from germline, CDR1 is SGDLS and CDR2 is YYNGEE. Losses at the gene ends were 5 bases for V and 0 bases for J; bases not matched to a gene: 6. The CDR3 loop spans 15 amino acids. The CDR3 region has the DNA TGTGCCAGCAGTACGGACAGGGAAAACCAAGAGACCCAGTACTTC. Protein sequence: CASSTDRENQETQYF.